The T cell receptor beta chain under discussion was sequenced for a study of blood T cell repertoires in COVID-19. Turning to the study itself: The United States, Italy and Spain supplied acute and convalescent COVID-19 samples. In each case, the material was cDNA or gDNA derived from T cells, B-cell-depleted T cells, or PBMCs.

In the original analysis: The assay estimated nucleated cells by amplifying reference gene primers. TCRdb keeps only in-frame clones here, not all; method: immunoSEQ multiplex PCR. Clone size and the V and J calls come from that table; the DNA yielded D and trimming. The data contain some 380,000 clones, nearly 90% of them singletons. The specimen sequenced was peripheral blood. The receptor's source is a man younger than 35 with active or convalescent COVID-19.

This chain's CDR3 is CASSPTGQGGYEQYF. CDR3 nucleotide sequence: TGTGCCAGCAGCCCGACCGGACAGGGAGGATACGAGCAGTACTTC. The chain links TRBV4-2 to TRBJ2-7; 8 bases are a match to TRBD1. Unmatched junction bases numbered 9, after V lost 4 bases and J lost 4 bases. CDR1 is LGHNA, CDR2 YNFKEQ, per germline. The CDR3 loop spans 15 amino acids.